This TCR beta chain was recovered during a study of CD8 T cells in ankylosing spondylitis. V lost 7 bases, J lost 5 bases, and 9 bases stayed unmatched. This CDR3 has 14 amino acids. CDR1 is LNHDA and CDR2 is SQIVND in the germline V gene (reference sequence). This clonotype was seen more than once but under ten times. What it recognizes is unknown. Whole-study results and caveats: Existing reports had already noted some motif variants in reactive arthritis synovial fluid and blood. Disease-linked clones bore a CD8+ phenotype, appearing relatively rarely in peripheral blood. As reported, disease-linked clones showed significant enrichment in matched ankylosing spondylitis synovial fluid.

Quantitative 5'-RACE with molecular barcodes was used to make the TCR beta libraries. In TCRdb, the 5' RACE reads were re-called with MiXCR into one record per CDR3 protein. The table records 150,000 to 200,000 distinct CDR3 sequences, about 18% of them present only once. V usage is TRBV19 and J usage is TRBJ1-1, with TRBD1 matching over 8 bases. This sequence was found in a male donor under 30 with ankylosing spondylitis or in good health (not recorded which). The sample comprised blood, either unsorted or a sorted T cell fraction (not recorded which). CDR3 protein: CASNPQGVKTEAFF. The CDR3 region has the DNA TGTGCCAGTAACCCACAGGGGGTAAAAACTGAAGCTTTCTTT. The whole variable domain, remainder taken from reference TRBV19 and TRBJ1-1, is DGGITQSPKYLFRKEGQNVTLSCEQNLNHDAMYWYRQDPGQGLRLIYYSQIVNDFQKGDIAEGYSVSREKKESFPLTVTSAQKNPTAFYLCASNPQGVKTEAFFGQGTRLTVV.